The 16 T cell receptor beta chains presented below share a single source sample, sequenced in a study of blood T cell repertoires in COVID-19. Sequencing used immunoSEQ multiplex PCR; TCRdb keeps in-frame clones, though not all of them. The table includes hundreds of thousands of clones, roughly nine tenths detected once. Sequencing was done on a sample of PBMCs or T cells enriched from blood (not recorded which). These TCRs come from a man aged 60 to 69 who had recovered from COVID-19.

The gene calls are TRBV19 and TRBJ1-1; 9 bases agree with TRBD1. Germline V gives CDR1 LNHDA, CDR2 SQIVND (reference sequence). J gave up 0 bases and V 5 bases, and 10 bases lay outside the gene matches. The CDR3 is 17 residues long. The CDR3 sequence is CASSSRDRADMNTEAFF. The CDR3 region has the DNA TGTGCCAGTAGTTCCCGGGACAGGGCTGACATGAACACTGAAGCTTTCTTT.

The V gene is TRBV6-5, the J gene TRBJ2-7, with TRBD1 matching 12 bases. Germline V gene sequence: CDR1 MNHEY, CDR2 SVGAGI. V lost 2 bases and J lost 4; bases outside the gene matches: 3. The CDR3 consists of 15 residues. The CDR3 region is CASSYRDRGLYEQYF. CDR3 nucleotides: TGTGCCAGCAGTTACCGGGACAGGGGGCTATACGAGCAGTACTTC.

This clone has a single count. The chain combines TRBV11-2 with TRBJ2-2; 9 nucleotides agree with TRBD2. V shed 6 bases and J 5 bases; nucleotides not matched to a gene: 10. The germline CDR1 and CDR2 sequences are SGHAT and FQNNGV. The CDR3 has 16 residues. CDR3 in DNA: TGTGCCAGCAGACAAGGAGGGACTAGCCTAACCGGGGAGCTGTTTTTT. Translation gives CASRQGGTSLTGELFF.

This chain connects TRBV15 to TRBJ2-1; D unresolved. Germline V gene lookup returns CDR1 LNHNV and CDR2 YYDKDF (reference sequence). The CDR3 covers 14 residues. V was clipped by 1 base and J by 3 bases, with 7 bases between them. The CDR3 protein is CATSRVGGYNEQFF. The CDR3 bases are TGTGCCACCAGCAGAGTCGGCGGCTACAATGAGCAGTTCTTC.

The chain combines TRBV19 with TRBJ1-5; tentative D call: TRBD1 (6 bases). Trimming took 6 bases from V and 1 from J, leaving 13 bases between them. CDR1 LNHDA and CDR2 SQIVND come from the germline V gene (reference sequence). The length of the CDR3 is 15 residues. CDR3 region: CASSLQGPSNQPQHF. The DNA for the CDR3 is TGTGCCAGTAGCCTACAGGGCCCAAGCAATCAGCCCCAGCATTTT.

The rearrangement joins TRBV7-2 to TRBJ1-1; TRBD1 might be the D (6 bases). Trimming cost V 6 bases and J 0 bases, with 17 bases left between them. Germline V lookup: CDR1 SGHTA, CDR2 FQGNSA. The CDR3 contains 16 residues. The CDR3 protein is CASRLAGGGMNTEAFF. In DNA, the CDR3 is TGTGCCAGCAGACTAGCGGGGGGCGGCATGAACACTGAAGCTTTCTTT.

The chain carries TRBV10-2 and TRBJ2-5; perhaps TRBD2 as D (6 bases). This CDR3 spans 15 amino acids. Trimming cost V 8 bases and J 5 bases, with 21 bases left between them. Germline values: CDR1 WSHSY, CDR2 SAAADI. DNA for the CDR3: TGCGCCAGCTTCCCTGCGGGGTCCGTGTTGGAGACCCAGTACTTC. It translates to CASFPAGSVLETQYF.

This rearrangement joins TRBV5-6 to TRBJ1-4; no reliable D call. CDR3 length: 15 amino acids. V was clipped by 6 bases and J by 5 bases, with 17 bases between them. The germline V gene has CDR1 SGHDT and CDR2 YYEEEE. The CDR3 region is CASTQIGAQNEKLFF. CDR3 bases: TGTGCCAGCACTCAAATCGGAGCGCAGAATGAAAAACTGTTTTTT. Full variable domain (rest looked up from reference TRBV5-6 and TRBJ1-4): DAGVTQSPTHLIKTRGQQVTLRCSPKSGHDTVSWYQQALGQGPQFIFQYYEEEERQRGNFPDRFSGHQFPNYSSELNVNALLLGDSALYLCASTQIGAQNEKLFFGSGTQLSVL.

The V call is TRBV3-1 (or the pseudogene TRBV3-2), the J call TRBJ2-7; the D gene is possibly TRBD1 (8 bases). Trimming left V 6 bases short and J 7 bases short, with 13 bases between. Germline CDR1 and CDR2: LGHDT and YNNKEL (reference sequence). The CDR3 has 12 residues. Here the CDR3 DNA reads TGTGCCAGCAGTCGGGGGGACAGGGAGCAGTACTTC. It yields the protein CASSRGDREQYF.

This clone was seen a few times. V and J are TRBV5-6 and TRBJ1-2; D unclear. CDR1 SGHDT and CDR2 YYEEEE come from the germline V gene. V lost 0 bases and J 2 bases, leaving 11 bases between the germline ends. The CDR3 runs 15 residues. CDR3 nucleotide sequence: TGTGCCAGCAGCTTGGTAACGCGGGGAAACTATGGCTACACCTTC. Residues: CASSLVTRGNYGYTF.

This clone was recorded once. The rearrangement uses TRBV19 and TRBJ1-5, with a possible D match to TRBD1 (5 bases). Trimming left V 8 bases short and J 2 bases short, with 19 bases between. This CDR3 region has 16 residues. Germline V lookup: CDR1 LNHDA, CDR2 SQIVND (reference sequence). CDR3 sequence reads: CASRSILTVGNQPQHF. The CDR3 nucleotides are TGTGCCAGTCGTAGTATTCTGACAGTCGGCAATCAGCCCCAGCATTTT.

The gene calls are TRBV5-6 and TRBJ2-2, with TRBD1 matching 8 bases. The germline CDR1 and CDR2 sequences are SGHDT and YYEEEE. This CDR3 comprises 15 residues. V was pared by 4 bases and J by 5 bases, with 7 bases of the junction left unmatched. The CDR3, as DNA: TGTGCCAGCAGCATAGACAGGGGTCTGACCGGGGAGCTGTTTTTT. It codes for CASSIDRGLTGELFF.

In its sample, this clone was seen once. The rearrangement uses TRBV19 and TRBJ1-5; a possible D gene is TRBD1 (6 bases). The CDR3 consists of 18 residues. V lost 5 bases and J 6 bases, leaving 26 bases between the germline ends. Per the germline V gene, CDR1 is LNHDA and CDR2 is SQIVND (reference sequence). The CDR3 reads CASSSRSTTGLRGQPQHF. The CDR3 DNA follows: TGTGCCAGTAGTTCCCGTTCCACGACAGGACTCCGGGGTCAGCCCCAGCATTTT.

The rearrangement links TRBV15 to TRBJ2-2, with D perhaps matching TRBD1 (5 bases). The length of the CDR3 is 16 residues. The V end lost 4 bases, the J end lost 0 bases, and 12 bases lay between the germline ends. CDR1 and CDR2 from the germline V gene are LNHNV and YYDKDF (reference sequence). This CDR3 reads CATSTPGLPNTGELFF. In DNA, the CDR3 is TGTGCCACCAGCACCCCAGGGCTTCCGAACACCGGGGAGCTGTTTTTT.

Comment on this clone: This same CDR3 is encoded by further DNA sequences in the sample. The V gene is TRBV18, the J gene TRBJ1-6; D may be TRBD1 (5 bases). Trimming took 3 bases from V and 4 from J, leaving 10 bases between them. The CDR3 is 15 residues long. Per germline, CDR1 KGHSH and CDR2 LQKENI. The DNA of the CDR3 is TGTGCCAGCTCACCTCCGGGGGGTTATAATTCACCCCTCCACTTT. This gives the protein CASSPPGGYNSPLHF.

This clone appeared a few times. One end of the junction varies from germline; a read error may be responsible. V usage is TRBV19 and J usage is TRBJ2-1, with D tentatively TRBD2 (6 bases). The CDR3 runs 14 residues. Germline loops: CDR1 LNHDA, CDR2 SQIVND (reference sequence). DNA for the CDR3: TGTGCCAGTACTATACCGGGAGTCTACAATGAGCAGTTCTTC. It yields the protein CASTIPGVYNEQFF.